This TCR beta chain originates from a study of T cell responses to AZD1222 COVID-19 vaccine. Study-level results: Donors were largely white British and mainly female; clonal diversity was possibly underestimated.

Some clones are missing from TCRdb's copy, which holds only in-frame ones; the method was immunoSEQ multiplex PCR. The sample holds 60,000 to 90,000 clones, 65% to 80% seen once. Concerning this clone itself: Its cognate antigen is unknown.

The material was peripheral blood, obtained 28 days after the second dose of the MenACWY control vaccine. This clonotype originated in an adult who received the MenACWY meningococcal vaccine as a control.

CDR3 in DNA: TGTGCTACGACCAGAATATCAAATGGCTACACCTTC. This sequence encodes CATTRISNGYTF. V and J are TRBV7-7 and TRBJ1-2; D is uncertain. The germline gives CDR1 SSHAT, CDR2 FNYEAQ (reference sequence). CDR3 length equals 12 residues.